A selection of T cell receptor beta chains follows, all from one sample in a study of T cell repertoires in cytomegalovirus infection. One entry per CDR3 protein, called by TCRdb with MiXCR from the reads. There are fewer than 250,000 distinct CDR3 sequences in the sample; 22% occur only once, and 18% lies in the top ten. The specimen sequenced was CD8+ T cells from PBMCs. These receptors all stem from a human donor in good health (CMV status not recorded). Some clones in this sample may be carry-over from other donors' samples. The CDR3 runs from the conserved cysteine through the conserved F or W. D genes are given only for firm matches. Part of the rows lack a size; the others show once, few, many or a class for expanded clones.

clone_size j_call v_call d_call cdr3_aa cdr3_nt
once TRBJ2-1 TRBV7-6 TRBD2 CASSLVGLAGDGEQFF TGTGCCAGCAGCTTAGTAGGACTAGCGGGAGACGGGGAGCAGTTCTTC
- TRBJ2-4 TRBV27 - CASICGGAAKNIQYF TGTGCCAGCATTTGTGGGGGTGCAGCCAAAAACATTCAGTACTTC
few TRBJ1-1 TRBV27 - CAIPEGLWGTEAFF TGTGCCATCCCTGAGGGGCTATGGGGAACTGAAGCTTTCTTT
- TRBJ1-1 TRBV7-9 TRBD1 CASTAGGPEAFF TGTGCCAGCACCGCAGGGGGCCCCGAAGCTTTCTTT
few TRBJ2-5 TRBV27 - CASSLSLAEETQYF TGTGCCAGCAGTTTGTCATTAGCGGAAGAGACCCAGTACTTC
- TRBJ2-1 TRBV4-1 - CASSQSPASPQNEQFF TGCGCCAGCAGCCAGTCCCCAGCTAGCCCCCAAAATGAGCAGTTCTTC
few TRBJ1-6 TRBV28 - CASRQGFTPSPLHF TGTGCCAGCAGGCAGGGTTTCACCCCTTCACCCCTCCACTTT
- TRBJ2-3 TRBV28 TRBD2 CASSSPRTSGDRDTQYF TGTGCCAGCAGTTCCCCTAGGACTAGCGGGGATCGGGATACGCAGTATTTT
many TRBJ2-3 TRBV7-2 - CASSPSLRPTDTQYF TGTGCCAGCAGCCCATCACTAAGACCTACAGATACGCAGTATTTT
many TRBJ2-5 TRBV19 - CASTPGGETQYF TGTGCCAGTACCCCTGGGGGAGAGACCCAGTACTTC
- TRBJ2-5 TRBV20-1 TRBD1 CSARQQKNRGRGYQETQYF TGCAGTGCTAGACAACAAAAAAACAGGGGGCGCGGGTACCAAGAGACCCAGTACTTC
- TRBJ2-2 TRBV20-1 TRBD1 CSAKTGDFTGELFF TGCAGTGCGAAGACAGGGGACTTCACCGGGGAGCTGTTTTTT
few TRBJ2-2 TRBV27 - CASSFGGAPGELFF TGTGCCAGCAGTTTTGGGGGGGCCCCCGGGGAGCTGTTTTTT
few TRBJ1-1 TRBV7-9 TRBD1 CASSQTGVSTEAFF TGTGCCAGCAGCCAGACAGGGGTGAGCACTGAAGCTTTCTTT
- TRBJ1-1 TRBV6-2/TRBV6-3 - CASSPQGWTEAFF TGTGCCAGCAGTCCTCAGGGTTGGACTGAAGCTTTCTTT
few TRBJ2-7 TRBV7-6 TRBD2 CASSPLAGSSYEQYF TGTGCCAGCAGCCCCCTAGCGGGGAGTTCCTACGAGCAGTACTTC
few TRBJ2-7 TRBV12-3/TRBV12-4 - CASSQQGFPASEQYF TGTGCCAGCAGTCAGCAGGGATTCCCGGCGAGCGAGCAGTACTTC
- TRBJ2-7 TRBV3-1 TRBD2 CASSQGLAGAKAYEQYF TGTGCCAGCAGCCAAGGGCTAGCGGGGGCCAAAGCCTACGAGCAGTACTTC
- TRBJ2-1 TRBV20-1 - CSARARDPFDDEQFF TGCAGTGCTAGAGCCCGGGACCCTTTCGATGATGAGCAGTTCTTC
few TRBJ2-1 TRBV5-1 - CASSDSPGNEQFF TGCGCCAGCAGTGACTCCCCTGGCAATGAGCAGTTCTTC
many TRBJ2-5 TRBV11-3 - CASSLDGKETQYF TGTGCCAGCAGCTTAGACGGAAAAGAGACCCAGTACTTC
many TRBJ2-1 TRBV6-1 - CASSLRESYNEQFF TGTGCCAGCAGTTTGAGGGAGTCCTACAATGAGCAGTTCTTC
few TRBJ2-1 TRBV28 TRBD2 CASSFRPSGYNEQFF TGTGCCAGCAGTTTTCGGCCTAGCGGTTACAATGAGCAGTTCTTC
- TRBJ2-1 TRBV19 - CASSISPHTYNEQFF TGTGCCAGTAGTATCTCCCCTCATACCTACAATGAGCAGTTCTTC
few TRBJ1-4 TRBV7-9 - CASSPSALEKLFF TGTGCCAGCAGCCCCAGCGCACTTGAAAAACTGTTTTTT
once TRBJ2-2 TRBV6-2/TRBV6-3 - CATSMGAGELFF TGTGCCACCTCAATGGGGGCCGGGGAGCTGTTTTTT
many TRBJ1-5 TRBV19 - CASSTYNQPQHF TGTGCCAGTAGTACGTACAATCAGCCCCAGCATTTT
few TRBJ1-2 TRBV14 TRBD1 CASSLGQVGYGYTF TGTGCCAGCAGCCTTGGACAGGTCGGCTATGGCTACACCTTC
few TRBJ2-1 TRBV14 - CASSLGPLNEQFF TGTGCCAGCAGTCTGGGACCTCTCAATGAGCAGTTCTTC
- TRBJ2-1 TRBV3-1 - CASSQDLGEYNEQFF TGTGCCAGCAGCCAAGATTTGGGGGAGTACAATGAGCAGTTCTTC
few TRBJ1-5 TRBV4-2 - CASSQDEGMNQPQHF TGTGCCAGCAGCCAAGATGAGGGGATGAATCAGCCCCAGCATTTT
few TRBJ1-5 TRBV10-2 TRBD1 CALGQVSNQPQHF TGCGCCCTAGGACAGGTGAGCAATCAGCCCCAGCATTTT
few TRBJ1-4 TRBV7-6 - CASSPKKKLFF TGTGCCAGCAGCCCAAAGAAAAAACTGTTTTTT
- TRBJ1-2 TRBV18 - CASSPGVSAYGYTF TGTGCCAGCTCACCAGGGGTATCGGCCTATGGCTACACCTTC
- TRBJ1-4 TRBV25-1 - CASSEWEAATNEKLFF TGTGCCAGCAGTGAATGGGAGGCCGCAACTAATGAAAAACTGTTTTTT
few TRBJ1-1 TRBV20-1 - CSARDPGVGTEAFF TGCAGTGCTAGAGACCCAGGGGTTGGCACTGAAGCTTTCTTT
- TRBJ2-4 TRBV5-1 - CASSLDATVNIQYF TGCGCCAGCAGCTTGGACGCGACAGTGAACATTCAGTACTTC
few TRBJ2-7 TRBV29-1 TRBD1 CSVPYLGQGGDEQYF TGCAGCGTCCCTTACCTCGGACAGGGGGGCGACGAGCAGTACTTC
few TRBJ1-1 TRBV20-1 - CSARRRTDNTEAFF TGCAGTGCTAGGCGCCGGACAGACAACACTGAAGCTTTCTTT
- TRBJ1-1 TRBV7-9 - CASSLNQETEAFF TGTGCCAGCAGCTTAAACCAGGAGACTGAAGCTTTCTTT
many TRBJ2-7 TRBV29-1 - CSVEGAQGLTGYEQYF TGCAGCGTTGAAGGGGCCCAGGGCCTCACGGGCTACGAGCAGTACTTC
- TRBJ2-2 TRBV28 - CASSLVFGELFF TGTGCCAGCAGTTTAGTGTTCGGGGAGCTGTTTTTT
many TRBJ1-2 TRBV7-8 TRBD1 CASSLGTGDNYGYTF TGTGCCAGCAGCCTCGGGACAGGGGACAACTATGGCTACACCTTC
- TRBJ1-1 TRBV20-1 - CSARIQGKAFF TGCAGTGCTAGAATACAGGGCAAAGCTTTCTTT
- TRBJ1-4 TRBV7-9 - CASSPGDDEKLFF TGTGCCAGCAGCCCGGGGGACGATGAAAAACTGTTTTTT
- TRBJ2-1 TRBV7-9 - CASSGYLGGRNEQFF TGTGCCAGCAGCGGATATCTAGGGGGTCGCAATGAGCAGTTCTTC
few TRBJ1-5 TRBV7-8 - CASSRGQTQPQHF TGTGCCAGCAGTAGGGGACAAACCCAGCCCCAGCATTTT
- TRBJ1-6 TRBV11-2 TRBD1 CASTDSGTGASSNDSPLHF TGTGCCAGCACCGATTCCGGGACAGGGGCCTCTTCTAATGATTCACCCCTCCACTTT
- TRBJ2-1 TRBV4-2 - CASSQWGEKRLVGYNEQFF TGTGCCAGCAGCCAATGGGGGGAGAAGCGGCTGGTTGGTTACAATGAGCAGTTCTTC
- TRBJ1-1 TRBV19 TRBD1 CASSLADRGATEAFF TGTGCCAGTAGTCTAGCCGACAGGGGAGCCACTGAAGCTTTCTTT
few TRBJ2-7 TRBV30 - CAWSVGGDEQYF TGTGCCTGGAGTGTTGGTGGGGACGAGCAGTACTTC
- TRBJ2-5 TRBV7-9 TRBD2 CASSLSGGPQETQYF TGTGCCAGCAGCTTAAGCGGGGGGCCACAAGAGACCCAGTACTTC
few TRBJ1-1 TRBV4-1 - CASSRQTNTEAFF TGCGCCAGCAGCCGACAGACGAACACTGAAGCTTTCTTT
few TRBJ2-1 TRBV2 - CASSTVMGDEQFF TGTGCCAGCAGCACCGTCATGGGGGATGAGCAGTTCTTC
few TRBJ2-1 TRBV27 TRBD1 CASSSGTGIYNEQFF TGTGCCAGCAGCTCCGGGACAGGCATCTACAATGAGCAGTTCTTC